This TCR beta chain stems from a study of cytomegalovirus exposure and HLA in healthy donors. In the PCR, 60 Vbeta and 13 Jbeta primers were used. The table came from immunoSEQ multiplex PCR; TCRdb's copy has only in-frame clones and leaves some out. This table has about 60,000 clones, about 80% appearing once. Looked up from germline, CDR1 is LNHDA and CDR2 is SQIVND (reference sequence). V lost 5 bases and J lost 7; bases outside the gene matches: 4. CDR3 size: 14 residues. The sequencing input was PBMCs. This sequence originates from a woman in her thirties or forties in good health and CMV-seropositive. V usage is TRBV19 and J usage is TRBJ1-6; 8 nucleotides line up with TRBD1. The CDR3 region has the DNA TGTGCCAGTAGTGACAGGGGAGCGAATTCACCCCTCCACTTT. Protein product: CASSDRGANSPLHF.